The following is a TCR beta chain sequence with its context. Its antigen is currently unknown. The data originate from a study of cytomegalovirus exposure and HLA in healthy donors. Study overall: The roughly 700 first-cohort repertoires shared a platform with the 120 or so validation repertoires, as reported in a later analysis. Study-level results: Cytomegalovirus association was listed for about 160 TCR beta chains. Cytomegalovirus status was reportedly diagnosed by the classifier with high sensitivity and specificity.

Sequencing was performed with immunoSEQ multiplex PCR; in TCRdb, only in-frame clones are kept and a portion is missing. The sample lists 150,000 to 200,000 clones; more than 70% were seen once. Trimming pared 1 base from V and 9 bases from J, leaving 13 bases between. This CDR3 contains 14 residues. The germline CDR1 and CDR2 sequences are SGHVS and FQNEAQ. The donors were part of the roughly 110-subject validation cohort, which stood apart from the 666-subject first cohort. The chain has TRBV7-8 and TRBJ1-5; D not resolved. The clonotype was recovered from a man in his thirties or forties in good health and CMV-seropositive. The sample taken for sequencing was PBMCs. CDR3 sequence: CASSLDSLPRPQHF. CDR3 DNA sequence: TGTGCCAGCAGCTTAGATAGTTTACCACGGCCCCAGCATTTT.